This T cell receptor beta chain is from a study of T cell repertoires in cytomegalovirus infection. Comment on this clonotype: Compared with germline, one end of the junction differs, possibly owing to a read error.

TCRdb independently ran MiXCR on the reads; one entry per CDR3 protein. The data contain 100,000 to 150,000 distinct CDR3 sequences, about 10% of them singletons. This clonotype was sampled from a human donor in good health (CMV status not recorded). Some clones in this sample may be carry-over from other donors' samples. Sequenced: PBMCs.

The CDR3 spells CVTSRDPLAGEGYTF. As DNA, the CDR3 is TGTGTCACCAGCAGAGACCCCTTGGCCGGGGAAGGCTACACCTTC. This chain connects TRBV15 to TRBJ1-2; D is uncertain. This CDR3 is built from 15 residues. Germline V lookup: CDR1 LNHNV, CDR2 YYDKDF (reference sequence). Filled out from reference TRBV15 and TRBJ1-2, the complete variable domain reads DAMVIQNPRYQVTQFGKPVTLSCSQTLNHNVMYWYQQKSSQAPKLLFHYYDKDFNNEADTPDNFQSRRPNTSFCFLDIRSPGLGDTAMYLCVTSRDPLAGEGYTFGSGTRLTVV.